The 7 T cell receptor beta chains in this list originate from one sample, sequenced in a study of cytomegalovirus exposure and HLA in healthy donors. The PCR used 60 Vbeta and 13 Jbeta primers. Method: immunoSEQ multiplex PCR; TCRdb's copy keeps in-frame clones and lacks some. This sample's table reports fewer than 70,000 clones. Sequencing used PBMCs. These TCRs come from a woman under 30 in good health and CMV-seronegative.

The rearrangement joins TRBV4-1 to TRBJ2-1; D remains ambiguous. The CDR3 runs 14 residues. The V gene's germline CDR1 is MGHRA and CDR2 YSYEKL. V was shortened by 4 bases and J by 9 bases, with 16 bases between the two germline ends. CDR3: CASSPSSRFTEQFF. The CDR3 coding sequence is TGCGCCAGCAGCCCCTCGTCGCGATTCACTGAGCAGTTCTTC.

The CDR3 spells CASSLMDTDHTEAFF. The CDR3 DNA reads as TGTGCCAGCAGCTTGATGGACACGGATCACACTGAAGCTTTCTTT. The chain uses TRBV5-6 and TRBJ1-1, with D possibly being TRBD1 (5 bases). Trimming took 1 base from V and 3 from J, leaving 13 bases between them. This CDR3 has 15 residues. The germline V gene encodes CDR1 SGHDT and CDR2 YYEEEE.

J is TRBJ2-1 and V is TRBV7-8, with 9 nucleotides matching TRBD2. Germline CDR1 reads SGHVS; CDR2 reads FQNEAQ. The CDR3 totals 15 residues. V dropped 0 bases and J dropped 9; count of bases not matched to a gene: 6. For the CDR3, the DNA is TGTGCCAGCAGCTTAGCGCGTAGCGGGGGTGGTGAGCAGTTCTTC. It encodes CASSLARSGGGEQFF. Drawing the rest from reference TRBV7-8 and TRBJ2-1, the complete variable domain is GAGVSQSPRYKVAKRGQDVALRCDPISGHVSLFWYQQALGQGPEFLTYFQNEAQLDKSGLPSDRFFAERPEGSVSTLKIQRTQQEDSAVYLCASSLARSGGGEQFFGPGTRLTVL.

This chain links TRBV6-5 with TRBJ1-5; 8 bases agree with TRBD1. CDR3 size: 14 residues. CDR1 and CDR2 from the germline V gene are MNHEY and SVGAGI. J gave up 2 bases and V 6 bases, and 3 bases lay outside the gene matches. This chain's CDR3 is CASRTGGRNQPQHF. The DNA for the CDR3 is TGTGCCAGCAGAACAGGGGGTCGCAATCAGCCCCAGCATTTT.

The genes are TRBV29-1 and TRBJ1-2; D not resolved. The germline V gene encodes CDR1 SQVTM and CDR2 ANQGSEA. This CDR3 is 11 amino acids long. Trimming took 6 bases from V and 8 from J, leaving 13 bases between them. CDR3 in amino acids: CSVDFYGGYTF. CDR3 in DNA: TGCAGCGTGGACTTTTATGGCGGCTACACCTTC.

V gene TRBV18 combines with J gene TRBJ2-1, with 9 bases identical to TRBD1. This CDR3 is built from 15 residues. V shed 3 bases and J 5 bases; nucleotides not matched to a gene: 5. Germline V lookup: CDR1 KGHSH, CDR2 LQKENI. The CDR3 DNA reads TGTGCCAGCTCACCCCGGGACAGGGACGACAATGAGCAGTTCTTC. As protein: CASSPRDRDDNEQFF.

This chain connects TRBV6-1 to TRBJ1-1; weak D call: TRBD1 (5 bases). The V and J ends lost 7 bases and 1 base respectively, with 13 bases between them. Germline V CDR1 and CDR2: MNHNS, SASEGT. The CDR3 sequence is 14 residues long. CDR3 loop: CASTDGGKNTEAFF. The DNA of the CDR3 is TGTGCCAGCACCGACGGGGGGAAGAACACTGAAGCTTTCTTT.